A selection of T cell receptor beta chains follows, all from one sample in a study of cytomegalovirus exposure and HLA in healthy donors. Generated by immunoSEQ multiplex PCR, the TCRdb table keeps only in-frame clones and is missing some. The table has about 95,000 clones, approximately 70% seen once. Sequencing was done on a sample of PBMCs. The receptors shown here come from a woman between 50 and 59 years old in good health and CMV-seropositive. CDR3s leave out the opening cysteine and the closing phenylalanine or tryptophan.

cdr3_aa,v_call,j_call
ASSGPRTPAQREVLETQY,TRBV28,TRBJ2-5
ASSTGDPGDTGELF,TRBV9,TRBJ2-2
AWSTQGTSGANVLT,TRBV30,TRBJ2-6
ASSSPRGSGRFRNNEQF,TRBV11-2,TRBJ2-1
ASSATGGSYNEQF,TRBV19,TRBJ2-1
SVVRGGGEQF,TRBV29-1,TRBJ2-1
ASSQVLRGLASYNEQF,TRBV4-1,TRBJ2-1
ASSQDDGGFGYEQY,TRBV4-1,TRBJ2-7
AISDSQGVPEAF,TRBV10-3,TRBJ1-1
AIRQQGETQY,TRBV10-3,TRBJ2-5
ASSPASLGTGYLNTEAF,TRBV18,TRBJ1-1
ASSAVAGGGHNEQF,TRBV9,TRBJ2-1
ASTTPRDAF,TRBV28,TRBJ1-1
ASRPSRQGAPNETQY,TRBV21-1,TRBJ2-5
ASSEDGGGEWF,TRBV2,TRBJ2-1
ASSIRPRAAGELF,TRBV19,TRBJ2-2
ASRLAGDGEQF,TRBV4-2,TRBJ2-1